A selection of T cell receptor beta chains follows, all from one sample in a study of PD-1 blockade in classical Hodgkin lymphoma. Here immunoSEQ multiplex PCR was the method, and the copy in TCRdb shows in-frame clones only, minus some. The profile shows more than 9,500 clones, around four fifths of them singletons. The specimen comprised CD4+ T cells from blood, sampled at baseline. The receptors were gathered from a human donor with classical Hodgkin lymphoma. Both conserved end residues are part of each CDR3. The order of the fields is J gene, V gene, CDR3 protein.

J gene: TRBJ1-2
V gene: TRBV2
CDR3 protein: CASSEDTGSAYGYTF

J gene: TRBJ2-5
V gene: TRBV2
CDR3 protein: CASISGLVQETQYF

J gene: TRBJ2-2
V gene: TRBV7-9
CDR3 protein: CASSLDAGSGELFF

J gene: TRBJ2-3
V gene: TRBV9
CDR3 protein: CASSVAGQGRYPDTQYF

J gene: TRBJ2-7
V gene: TRBV19
CDR3 protein: CASRARQGAYEQYF

J gene: TRBJ2-5
V gene: TRBV6-4
CDR3 protein: CASSDPGQVQETQYF

J gene: TRBJ2-5
V gene: TRBV13
CDR3 protein: CASSPTGLGKTQYF

J gene: TRBJ2-1
V gene: TRBV5-1
CDR3 protein: CASSLVIGGREQFF

J gene: TRBJ1-2
V gene: TRBV5-4
CDR3 protein: CASSLDGNYGYTF

J gene: TRBJ1-2
V gene: TRBV4-3
CDR3 protein: CASSQDLGHLNYGYTF

J gene: TRBJ2-5
V gene: TRBV5-1
CDR3 protein: CASSLVGDQETQYF

J gene: TRBJ1-2
V gene: TRBV5-1
CDR3 protein: CASSLGTGYGYTF

J gene: TRBJ2-7
V gene: TRBV7-2
CDR3 protein: CASSTLPGTSYEQYF

J gene: TRBJ2-7
V gene: TRBV18
CDR3 protein: CASSPGQAYVYEQYF

J gene: TRBJ2-3
V gene: TRBV6-1
CDR3 protein: CASSPREDTQYF

J gene: TRBJ2-5
V gene: TRBV10-3
CDR3 protein: CAIRASGGNQETQYF

J gene: TRBJ2-3
V gene: TRBV6-4
CDR3 protein: CASSMGDLSTDTQYF

J gene: TRBJ1-3
V gene: TRBV6-5
CDR3 protein: CASRTGQGTNTIYF

J gene: TRBJ2-7
V gene: TRBV7-9
CDR3 protein: CASSPVAGEQYF

J gene: TRBJ1-4
V gene: TRBV18
CDR3 protein: CASSPGPNEKLFF

J gene: TRBJ1-6
V gene: TRBV5-4
CDR3 protein: CASGSNSPLHF

J gene: TRBJ2-1
V gene: TRBV6-6
CDR3 protein: CASSTLAALQQFF

J gene: TRBJ1-5
V gene: TRBV28
CDR3 protein: CASSLSGDRWHF

J gene: TRBJ1-6
V gene: TRBV14
CDR3 protein: CASSLVQGGNSPLHF

J gene: TRBJ1-5
V gene: TRBV29-1
CDR3 protein: CSVVFGNNQPQHF

J gene: TRBJ1-6
V gene: TRBV28
CDR3 protein: CASSLIGSSYNSPLHF

J gene: TRBJ2-3
V gene: TRBV5-8
CDR3 protein: CASSPGQGWQDTDTQYF

J gene: TRBJ2-1
V gene: TRBV7-2
CDR3 protein: CASSLEVSYNEQFF

J gene: TRBJ2-1
V gene: TRBV4-1
CDR3 protein: CASSQVGRGGTHEQFF

J gene: TRBJ2-3
V gene: TRBV5-1
CDR3 protein: CASSFGQATDTQYF